The text below deals with one T cell receptor beta chain. The sample comes from a study of blood T cell repertoires in COVID-19. On the study more broadly: Collection of acute and convalescent COVID-19 samples took place in the United States, Italy and Spain. From T cells, B-cell-depleted T cells, or PBMCs came the material, which was cDNA or gDNA.

Researchers sorted participants into cohorts using their self-reported clinical history. The ends lost 2 bases at V and 7 bases at J; junction bases unmatched: 7. This CDR3 has 14 residues. The V gene's germline CDR1 is SGHAT and CDR2 FQNNGV. Authors' analysis steps: Estimation of nucleated cell counts was performed using reference gene primer amplification. The repertoire was sequenced with immunoSEQ multiplex PCR; TCRdb's copy has only in-frame clones and lacks some. V and J calls and clone size are as listed in that table; D and trimming were resolved from the DNA. The sample holds more than 400,000 clones, around 87% seen once.

Sequenced material: PBMCs or T cells enriched from blood (not recorded which). The rearrangement uses TRBV11-2 and TRBJ1-2; TRBD1 aligns across 7 bases. The TCR sequence derives from a woman aged 18-29 years who had recovered from COVID-19. CDR3 coding DNA: TGTGCCAGCAGCTTAAGTAGCCAGGGGGGTGGCTACACCTTC. Protein product: CASSLSSQGGGYTF. The variable domain in full, with the rest retrieved from reference TRBV11-2 and TRBJ1-2, is EAGVAQSPRYKIIEKRQSVAFWCNPISGHATLYWYQQILGQGPKLLIQFQNNGVVDDSQLPKDRFSAERLKGVDSTLKIQPAKLEDSAVYLCASSLSSQGGGYTFGSGTRLTVV.